This TCR beta chain is from a study of cytomegalovirus exposure and HLA in healthy donors. Whole-study context: The same platform was used for the roughly 120 validation repertoires as for the approximately 630 first-cohort repertoires, as reported in a later analysis.

Libraries were prepared by immunoSEQ multiplex PCR; TCRdb keeps only in-frame clonotypes and omits some of them. The sample includes approximately 300,000 clones, roughly 85% of them seen just once. Study outcomes and limitations: According to a later analysis, TCR clusters from the first cohort tended to co-occur in the approximately 130 validation repertoires. Reportedly, cytomegalovirus status was diagnosed with high sensitivity and specificity.

Points on this clone: Its antigen is not identified.

Germline CDR1 reads KGHSH; CDR2 reads LQKENI. Trimming removed 1 base from V and 1 base from J; junction bases left unmatched: 9. CDR3 size: 18 residues. The chain is built from TRBV18 and TRBJ1-5, with 8 nucleotides matching TRBD1. The material sequenced was PBMCs. The origin of this receptor is a woman aged 18-35 years in good health and CMV-seronegative. As DNA, the CDR3 is TGTGCCAGCTCACCACTTTTGCCAGGGGGCAGGAGCAATCAGCCCCAGCATTTT. It is translated as CASSPLLPGGRSNQPQHF. Complete variable domain (other parts from reference TRBV18 and TRBJ1-5): NAGVMQNPRHLVRRRGQEARLRCSPMKGHSHVYWYRQLPEEGLKFMVYLQKENIIDESGMPKERFSAEFPKEGPSILRIQQVVRGDSAAYFCASSPLLPGGRSNQPQHFGDGTRLSIL.